This is a list of T cell receptor beta chains from one sample in a study of cytomegalovirus exposure and HLA in healthy donors. Profiled with immunoSEQ multiplex PCR; TCRdb holds only in-frame clones, not every one. The sample yields roughly 190,000 clones, about four fifths seen once. The sequencing input was PBMCs. Receptors were obtained from a woman aged 18-29 years in good health and CMV-seronegative. The CDR3 runs from the conserved cysteine through the conserved F or W. D genes are given only for firm matches. Some rows have no size entry. The others give once, few or many, or a class for an expanded clone.

J,V,size,length,D,DNA,CDR3
TRBJ1-1,TRBV19,NA,15,NA,TGTGCCAGTAGGATTAACAGCGGAAAGAACACTGAAGCTTTCTTT,CASRINSGKNTEAFF
TRBJ1-2,TRBV5-5,NA,14,NA,TGTGCCAGCAGCTCTCTAAGGACGGGGGGTGGCTACACCTTC,CASSSLRTGGGYTF
TRBJ2-1,TRBV7-2,NA,13,NA,TGTGCCAGCAGCCCTAGTCGATACAATGAGCAGTTCTTC,CASSPSRYNEQFF
TRBJ1-1,TRBV30,few,12,NA,TGTGCCTGGAGTGTAACGGGAACTGAAGCTTTCTTT,CAWSVTGTEAFF
TRBJ1-4,TRBV5-6,NA,15,NA,TGTGCCAGCAGCTTGGCCAGGGCCGCCAGAGAAAAACTGTTTTTT,CASSLARAAREKLFF
TRBJ1-2,TRBV27,NA,16,TRBD1,TGTGCCAGCAGTATAGACAGGGGGCGGTCCAACTATGGCTACACCTTC,CASSIDRGRSNYGYTF
TRBJ1-4,TRBV5-1,NA,15,NA,TGCGCCAGCAGCTTTCAGGCAGCAACTAATGAAAAACTGTTTTTT,CASSFQAATNEKLFF
TRBJ2-1,TRBV28,NA,15,NA,TGTGCCTGTTTCGGGACGGAGGGAGGAGCGAATGAGCAGTTCTTC,CACFGTEGGANEQFF
TRBJ2-3,TRBV28,few,12,NA,TGTGCCAGCAGTAAAGCGGGAGATACGCAGTATTTT,CASSKAGDTQYF
TRBJ2-7,TRBV5-4,NA,16,TRBD2,TGTGCCAGCAGCTCGGGTTCTAGCGGGAGAGCCTACGAGCAGTACTTC,CASSSGSSGRAYEQYF
TRBJ2-4,TRBV30,NA,12,NA,TGTGCCTGGAATAGCGGTCAAAACATTCAGTACTTC,CAWNSGQNIQYF
TRBJ2-2,TRBV5-5,NA,18,TRBD2,TGTGCCAGCAGCTTGAATCTAGCGGGAGTGGTAGGGACCGGGGAGCTGTTTTTT,CASSLNLAGVVGTGELFF
TRBJ2-1,TRBV7-2,NA,15,TRBD2,TGTGCCAGCAGCGAGGGGCGCGGGGGTTACAATGAGCAGTTCTTC,CASSEGRGGYNEQFF
TRBJ2-5,TRBV6-7,NA,19,NA,TGTGCCAGCAGTAAATTTCCCTCAACTCGACAGGGAGGTGGAGAGACCCAGTACTTC,CASSKFPSTRQGGGETQYF
TRBJ2-1,TRBV6-6,NA,12,TRBD1,TGTGCCAGCAGTTCACAGGGGACCCGGCAGTTCTTC,CASSSQGTRQFF
TRBJ2-7,TRBV28,NA,12,NA,TGTGCCAGCAGCCCTAGAGCCTACGAGCAGTACTTC,CASSPRAYEQYF
TRBJ2-3,TRBV4-2,NA,16,TRBD1,TGTGCCAGCAGCCAAAAGGGGGCGCTCCTCACAGATACGCAGTATTTT,CASSQKGALLTDTQYF
TRBJ2-3,TRBV5-4,NA,15,TRBD2,TGTGCCAGCAGCTTGCATAGCGGGAGCACAGATACGCAGTATTTT,CASSLHSGSTDTQYF
TRBJ1-2,TRBV4-3,few,15,NA,TGCGCCAGCAGCCAAGATCCCGGACAGAGCTATGGCTACACCTTC,CASSQDPGQSYGYTF
TRBJ2-5,TRBV5-1,once,13,NA,TGCGCCAGCAGCTTGGATTCCGAAGAGACCCAGTACTTC,CASSLDSEETQYF
TRBJ2-2,TRBV4-3,NA,17,NA,TGCGCCAGCACTGGTTTTGTGGGGGCAGGGAACACCGGGGAGCTGTTTTTT,CASTGFVGAGNTGELFF
TRBJ2-3,TRBV7-2,NA,15,TRBD2,TGTGCCAGCAGCGTACTAGCGGGAGGTACAGATACGCAGTATTTT,CASSVLAGGTDTQYF
TRBJ2-1,TRBV5-4,once,15,NA,TGTGCCAGCAGCTTTATTCCATACCGGGGCAATGAGCAGTTCTTC,CASSFIPYRGNEQFF
TRBJ2-5,TRBV7-9,NA,15,TRBD1,TGTGCCAGCAGCTACGGACAGGCGCTAGGAGAGACCCAGTACTTC,CASSYGQALGETQYF
TRBJ2-5,TRBV7-7,NA,16,TRBD2,TGTGCCAGCAGCTTAGGACTAGCGGGACCTCAAGAGACCCAGTACTTC,CASSLGLAGPQETQYF
TRBJ1-2,TRBV19,NA,15,NA,TGTGCCAGTAGTATCGGGGGAAGAGCTAACTATGGCTACACCTTC,CASSIGGRANYGYTF
TRBJ2-5,TRBV30,NA,15,NA,TGTGCCTGGAGTGTCCTAGCGCTTAACCAAGAGACCCAGTACTTC,CAWSVLALNQETQYF
TRBJ2-3,TRBV27,few,13,NA,TGTGCCAGTGGGTGGGGGGGCACAGATACGCAGTATTTT,CASGWGGTDTQYF
TRBJ2-3,TRBV29-1,NA,16,TRBD2,TGCAGCGTTCCCGGACTAGCGGGAGCCTTTACAGATACGCAGTATTTT,CSVPGLAGAFTDTQYF